Presented here are 5 T cell receptor beta chains from one specimen sequenced in a study of blood T cell repertoires in COVID-19. Clones were sequenced by immunoSEQ multiplex PCR, and TCRdb holds only the in-frame ones, with some missing. Here the sample spans tens of thousands of clones, 73% being singletons. The sequencing sample was made of peripheral blood. These receptors all stem from an elderly man with acute or convalescent COVID-19.

The chain couples TRBV30 to TRBJ1-5; D not resolved. Germline values: CDR1 GTSNPN, CDR2 SVGIG (reference sequence). CDR3 length equals 15 residues. The V and J ends lost 0 bases and 3 bases respectively, with 12 bases between them. This CDR3 reads CAWSVRGGPNQPQHF. CDR3 nucleotide sequence: TGTGCCTGGAGTGTTCGTGGAGGACCCAATCAGCCCCAGCATTTT.

The V gene is TRBV3-1 (or the pseudogene TRBV3-2), the J gene TRBJ2-3; tentative D call: TRBD1 (6 bases). Germline-derived CDR1 and CDR2 are LGHDT and YNNKEL (reference sequence). Deletions cut 4 bases from V and 0 bases from J, with 8 bases between. This CDR3 is 14 amino acids long. CDR3 protein: CASSRQGSTDTQYF. The CDR3 region has the DNA TGTGCCAGCAGCCGTCAGGGGAGCACAGATACGCAGTATTTT.

The chain is built from TRBV6-5 and TRBJ2-1; TRBD2 aligns across 7 bases. The germline gives CDR1 MNHEY, CDR2 SVGAGI. The CDR3 runs 14 residues. V lost 7 bases to trimming and J lost 3 bases; unmatched junction nucleotides: 6. This CDR3 is CASTRLANYNEQFF. The CDR3 DNA sequence: TGTGCCAGCACCAGACTAGCTAACTACAATGAGCAGTTCTTC.

This clone was observed at least ten times. The chain employs TRBV7-3 and TRBJ2-1; 7 bases line up with TRBD2. CDR1 is SGHTA, CDR2 FQGTGA, per germline. V was pared by 2 bases and J by 7 bases, with 2 bases of the junction left unmatched. The CDR3 loop spans 13 amino acids. CDR3 nucleotides: TGTGCCAGCAGCTTACAGGGAGGGAATGAGCAGTTCTTC. Protein: CASSLQGGNEQFF.

The chain couples TRBV10-3 to TRBJ2-7, with 9 bases lining up with TRBD2. Germline V gives CDR1 ENHRY, CDR2 SYGVKD. The ends lost 6 bases at V and 0 bases at J; junction bases unmatched: 6. The CDR3 contains 15 residues. The CDR3 loop reads CAISPGTSTSYEQYF. CDR3 nucleotide sequence: TGTGCCATCAGCCCGGGGACTAGCACCTCCTACGAGCAGTACTTC.